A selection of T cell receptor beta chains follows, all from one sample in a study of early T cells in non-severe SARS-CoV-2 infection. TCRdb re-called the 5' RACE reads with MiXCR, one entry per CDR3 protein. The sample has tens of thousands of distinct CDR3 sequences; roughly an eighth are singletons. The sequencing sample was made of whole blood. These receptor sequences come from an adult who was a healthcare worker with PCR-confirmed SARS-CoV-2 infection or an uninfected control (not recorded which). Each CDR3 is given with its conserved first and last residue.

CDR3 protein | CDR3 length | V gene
CASSGAGLFSYEQYF | 15 | TRBV11-1
CASSYSGPANEQFF | 14 | TRBV6-2/TRBV6-3
CASHILGGGDEQFF | 14 | TRBV11-2
CASSSRQGNTEAFF | 14 | TRBV12-3/TRBV12-4
CSALPDSRGGNTIYF | 15 | TRBV20-1
CSATSPGLAGGPVYNEQFF | 19 | TRBV20-1
CAGRPRDGTDTQYF | 14 | TRBV5-8
CSVASGQMYNEQFF | 14 | TRBV29-1
CASSLEFGDTQYF | 13 | TRBV5-1
CASRPGQETQYF | 12 | TRBV23-1
CSVEGGGDTQYF | 12 | TRBV29-1
CASSQKYGGGLTQYF | 15 | TRBV3-1
CASSQEPSYNSPLHF | 15 | TRBV4-1
CASSPRGQSYGYTF | 14 | TRBV7-2
CASSSLQGGHEQYF | 14 | TRBV11-2
CSVNRDQETQYF | 12 | TRBV29-1
CVSSPRTSGYNEQFF | 15 | TRBV7-2
CASSILAGLQETQYF | 15 | TRBV19
CASSLPPAGGWDEQFF | 16 | TRBV12-3/TRBV12-4
CASSSGQFYSNQPQHF | 16 | TRBV19
CASSLASYTEAFF | 13 | TRBV12-3/TRBV12-4
CASSLGRAETQYF | 13 | TRBV5-1
CSATGGVYGYTF | 12 | TRBV29-1
CSASYGLEENTEAFF | 15 | TRBV20-1
CASSPSHPVYDEQYF | 15 | TRBV27
CASSPQHQTGYLRNTGELFF | 20 | TRBV5-1
CASSQDYGTGSNQPQHF | 17 | TRBV4-1
CASSLVRTGEDLEKETQYF | 19 | TRBV5-1
CASSQETGDLGPYEQYF | 17 | TRBV3-1
CAWSTGTEFRGYTF | 14 | TRBV30
CASSTRERYNEQFF | 14 | TRBV5-1
CASSPGWQGLTEAFF | 15 | TRBV7-9
CASSTNFITEAFF | 13 | TRBV19
CASSLVVLAGDESYEQYF | 18 | TRBV7-3
CASSWTSGDTQYF | 13 | TRBV6-1
CASSERDRAFVGELFF | 16 | TRBV9
CASSLGTSGMRNTQYF | 16 | TRBV11-2
CSARGFRGWYEQYF | 14 | TRBV20-1
CASSSAGTDAYEQYF | 15 | TRBV27
CASSRTSGGRTDTQYF | 16 | TRBV7-2
CASSSDSEETQYF | 13 | TRBV12-3/TRBV12-4
CASTLGVADYNEQFF | 15 | TRBV11-2
CSGAGQTYNEQFF | 13 | TRBV29-1
CASSSGNTEAFF | 12 | TRBV5-1
CASSQEIRQPQHF | 13 | TRBV4-1
CASSESGTPEAFF | 13 | TRBV10-1
CASSLWGENGETQYF | 15 | TRBV7-2
CASSYSPGSGEQYF | 14 | TRBV6-5
CSVQTTEQYF | 10 | TRBV29-1
CASSLGAGGYNEQFF | 15 | TRBV5-4
CASGLVFGLGNDSPLHF | 17 | TRBV12-5
CSVGTGSGNTIYF | 13 | TRBV29-1
CASNVGTWTDTQYF | 14 | TRBV9
CASSVEGQAVETQYF | 15 | TRBV9
CSVTGTANTGELFF | 14 | TRBV29-1
CASSIGRSSSDTQYF | 15 | TRBV19